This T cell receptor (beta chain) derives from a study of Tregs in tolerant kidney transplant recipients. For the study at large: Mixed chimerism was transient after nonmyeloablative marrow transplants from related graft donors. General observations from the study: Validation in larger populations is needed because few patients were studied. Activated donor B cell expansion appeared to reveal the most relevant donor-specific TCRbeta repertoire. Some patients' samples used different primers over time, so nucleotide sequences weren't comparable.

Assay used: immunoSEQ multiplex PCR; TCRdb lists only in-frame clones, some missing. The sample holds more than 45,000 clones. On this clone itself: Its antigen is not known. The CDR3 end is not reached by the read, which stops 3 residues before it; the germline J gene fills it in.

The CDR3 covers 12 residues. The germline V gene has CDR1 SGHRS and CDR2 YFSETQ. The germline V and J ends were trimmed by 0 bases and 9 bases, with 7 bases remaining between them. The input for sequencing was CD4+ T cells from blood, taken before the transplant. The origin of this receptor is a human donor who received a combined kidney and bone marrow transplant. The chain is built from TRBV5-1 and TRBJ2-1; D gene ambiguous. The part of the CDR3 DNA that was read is TGCGCCAGCAGCTTGGACTATAGTGAG. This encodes CASSLDYSE. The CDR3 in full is CASSLDYSEQFF.